This T cell receptor (beta chain) is drawn from a study of T-cell reconstitution after alpha-beta-depleted transplantation in children. Notes on the study in general: At one year after transplant, newly produced T cells mostly accounted for T-cell counts and diversity. Alpha-beta T cells present about two months after transplant were reported to originate from several hundred expanded graft clones.

CDR3 length equals 14 residues. Germline CDR1 is MNHNS and CDR2 is SASEGT. The germline V and J ends were trimmed by 6 bases and 1 base, with 12 bases remaining between them. Unique molecular identifiers tagged the TCRbeta library. MiXCR, run by TCRdb on the PCR reads, gives a single entry per CDR3 protein. Here the sample spans a few hundred thousand distinct CDR3 sequences, about 24% being singletons. With respect to this clonotype: As yet, its antigen is unknown.

This specimen consisted of PBMCs, mostly from graft donor cells, obtained 360 days after TCRalphabeta/CD19-depleted stem cell transplant. The rearrangement uses TRBV6-1 and TRBJ1-1; D gene unclear. This TCR derives from a female patient between 2 and 15 years old who had a stem cell transplant for congenital amegakaryocytic thrombocytopenia, so the T cells may come from the graft donor. The CDR3 region is CASSANSGNTEAFF. In DNA, the CDR3 is TGTGCCAGCAGCGCCAACTCGGGGAACACTGAAGCTTTCTTT.